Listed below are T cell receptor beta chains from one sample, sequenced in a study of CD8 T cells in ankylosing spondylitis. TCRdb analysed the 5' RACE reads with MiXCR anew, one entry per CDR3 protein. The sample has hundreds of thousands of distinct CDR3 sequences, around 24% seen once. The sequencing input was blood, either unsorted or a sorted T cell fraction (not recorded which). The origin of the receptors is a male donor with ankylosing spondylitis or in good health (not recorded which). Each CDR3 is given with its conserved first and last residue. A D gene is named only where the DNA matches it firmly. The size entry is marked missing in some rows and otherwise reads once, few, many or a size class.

CDR3 DNA: TGTGCCAGCAGTTACAGGAGGAGGGGTTCAGCGAAGACCCAGTACTTC
CDR3 protein: CASSYRRRGSAKTQYF
D gene: NA
clone size: NA
CDR3 length: 16
J gene: TRBJ2-5
V gene: TRBV6-5

CDR3 DNA: TGCAGTGCTAACCGGGACGCTGGGGAGTACTTC
CDR3 protein: CSANRDAGEYF
D gene: NA
clone size: NA
CDR3 length: 11
J gene: TRBJ2-7
V gene: TRBV20-1

CDR3 DNA: TGTGCCAGTAGCCACGTCCAGTTAGGCCAAGAGACCCAGTACTTC
CDR3 protein: CASSHVQLGQETQYF
D gene: NA
clone size: few
CDR3 length: 15
J gene: TRBJ2-5
V gene: TRBV19

CDR3 DNA: TGTGCCAGCAAGGCAACGGCGGGGTCAGAGACCCAGTACTTC
CDR3 protein: CASKATAGSETQYF
D gene: NA
clone size: few
CDR3 length: 14
J gene: TRBJ2-5
V gene: TRBV7-9

CDR3 DNA: TGCGCCAGCAGCCGGGTCGAGGCGGGAGGTCGGTACGAGCAGTACTTC
CDR3 protein: CASSRVEAGGRYEQYF
D gene: TRBD2
clone size: NA
CDR3 length: 16
J gene: TRBJ2-7
V gene: TRBV4-1

CDR3 DNA: TGTGCCAGCAGACGGGGACTTGACAATGAGCAGTTCTTC
CDR3 protein: CASRRGLDNEQFF
D gene: NA
clone size: NA
CDR3 length: 13
J gene: TRBJ2-1
V gene: TRBV7-2

CDR3 DNA: TGCGCCAGCAGCCGACTCGCGGGAGCGACGGGACTCGGTTCCGGGGAGCAGTTCTTC
CDR3 protein: CASSRLAGATGLGSGEQFF
D gene: TRBD2
clone size: few
CDR3 length: 19
J gene: TRBJ2-1
V gene: TRBV5-1

CDR3 DNA: TGCAGTGCTGGGGACAGGGCCGATACGCAGTATTTT
CDR3 protein: CSAGDRADTQYF
D gene: TRBD1
clone size: many
CDR3 length: 12
J gene: TRBJ2-3
V gene: TRBV20-1

CDR3 DNA: TGTGCCAGCAGTTTACAGGGTCGAGGCACAGATACGCAGTATTTT
CDR3 protein: CASSLQGRGTDTQYF
D gene: NA
clone size: NA
CDR3 length: 15
J gene: TRBJ2-3
V gene: TRBV6-5

CDR3 DNA: TGCAGCGTTGGTGCCGGGAGGGGGGGCAATGAGCAGTTCTTC
CDR3 protein: CSVGAGRGGNEQFF
D gene: TRBD2
clone size: many
CDR3 length: 14
J gene: TRBJ2-1
V gene: TRBV29-1

CDR3 DNA: TGCGCCAGCAGCACCACCGGGACAGGGGACACCGGGGAGCTGTTTTTT
CDR3 protein: CASSTTGTGDTGELFF
D gene: TRBD1
clone size: NA
CDR3 length: 16
J gene: TRBJ2-2
V gene: TRBV10-1